A single sample gave rise to the 32 T cell receptor beta chains below, sequenced in a study of OX40 agonist ivuxolimab in advanced cancers. TCRdb's table, derived via immunoSEQ multiplex PCR, lists solely in-frame clones and lacks some. The sample consists of 14,000 or so clones, 50% to 75% of them appearing once. This sample comprised CD4+ or CD8+ T cells sorted from blood, obtained in a trial of the OX40 agonist ivuxolimab. These receptors all come from an adult with an advanced solid tumor such as melanoma, head and neck, liver or kidney cancer.

This sequence joins TRBV11-2 and TRBJ2-7; D is perhaps TRBD2 (5 bases). Deletions cut 5 bases from V and 2 bases from J, with 10 bases between. There are 13 residues in the CDR3. CDR1 and CDR2 from the germline V gene are SGHAT and FQNNGV. In DNA form, the CDR3 reads TGTGCCAGCAGCCTAGCACCTCCCTACGAGCAGTACTTC. The encoded protein is CASSLAPPYEQYF.

Only a few counts were recorded for this clone. The V and J genes are TRBV7-9 and TRBJ2-5; a weak D match, TRBD2 (6 bases). The V and J ends lost 2 bases and 1 base respectively, with 11 bases between them. The germline V gene has CDR1 SEHNR and CDR2 FQNEAQ (reference sequence). The CDR3 has 15 amino acids. CDR3 nucleotide sequence: TGTGCCAGCAGCTTACTGGGCGGGGTCCAAGAGACCCAGTACTTC. Translating gives CASSLLGGVQETQYF.

The chain carries TRBV4-1 and TRBJ1-5; D is perhaps TRBD1 (5 bases). The germline CDR1 and CDR2 sequences are MGHRA and YSYEKL. V lost 1 base, J lost 3 bases, and 10 bases lay in between. The CDR3 sequence is 15 residues long. This CDR3 is CASSQGWGFNQPQHF. As DNA, the CDR3 is TGCGCCAGCAGCCAAGGGTGGGGCTTCAATCAGCCCCAGCATTTT.

This clone has just one count. This rearrangement joins TRBV30 to TRBJ1-1, with a tentative D call TRBD1 (5 bases). The CDR3 spans 14 residues. Germline V CDR1 and CDR2: GTSNPN, SVGIG (reference sequence). V was shortened by 3 bases and J by 2 bases, with 13 bases between the two germline ends. The CDR3 DNA sequence: TGTGCCTGGAGCGCCAACCAGGGTAACACTGAAGCTTTCTTT. This sequence encodes CAWSANQGNTEAFF. The whole variable domain, remainder taken from reference TRBV30 and TRBJ1-1, is SQTIHQWPATLVQPVGSPLSLECTVEGTSNPNLYWYRQAAGRGLQLLFYSVGIGQISSEVPQNLSASRPQDRQFILSSKKLLLSDSGFYLCAWSANQGNTEAFFGQGTRLTVV.

J is TRBJ2-7 and V is TRBV4-1, with a possible D match to TRBD2 (6 bases). V lost 5 bases and J lost 1, with 9 bases in between. CDR1 is MGHRA and CDR2 is YSYEKL in the germline V gene. This CDR3 has 13 residues. The CDR3 loop is CASSFGGSYEQYF. The CDR3 DNA sequence: TGCGCCAGCAGCTTCGGGGGATCCTACGAGCAGTACTTC.

The chain couples TRBV9 to TRBJ1-2, with D unresolved. CDR1 and CDR2 (germline): SGDLS, YYNGEE. V lost 6 bases, J lost 3 bases, and 15 bases lay in between. The CDR3 sequence is 14 residues long. The DNA for the CDR3 is TGTGCCAGCACCCCACAAGCAAAGGACTATGGCTACACCTTC. This translates into CASTPQAKDYGYTF.

The CDR3 region is CAWSPDRGNYGYTF. CDR3 DNA sequence: TGTGCCTGGAGTCCGGACAGGGGAAACTATGGCTACACCTTC. The rearrangement joins TRBV30 to TRBJ1-2; 9 bases are a match to TRBD1. Germline values: CDR1 GTSNPN, CDR2 SVGIG (reference sequence). After removal of 2 bases from V and 2 bases from J, the junction contained 3 bases not matched to a gene. The CDR3 runs 14 residues.

CDR3 region: CASSLSGAYEQYF. The CDR3 DNA sequence: TGTGCCAGCAGCTTATCCGGGGCCTACGAGCAGTACTTC. The chain uses TRBV7-9 and TRBJ2-7, with D tentatively TRBD2 (5 bases). V lost 2 bases to trimming and J lost 2 bases, with 7 bases between them. The CDR3 has 13 amino acids. The germline CDR1 and CDR2 sequences are SEHNR and FQNEAQ (reference sequence).

This clone was counted between two and nine times. This chain joins TRBV4-1 and TRBJ1-2; 10 bases are a match to TRBD1. The CDR3 loop spans 16 amino acids. The germline V gene encodes CDR1 MGHRA and CDR2 YSYEKL. With V trimmed by 1 base and J by 6 bases, 8 bases remained unmatched. The CDR3 sequence: CASSQVPGQGRNGYTF. Written as DNA, the CDR3 is TGCGCCAGCAGCCAAGTCCCGGGACAGGGGCGAAATGGCTACACCTTC.

This chain uses TRBV4-1 with TRBJ2-7; no definite D call. Germline CDR1 reads MGHRA; CDR2 reads YSYEKL. CDR3 length: 14 amino acids. V was trimmed by 3 bases and J by 5 bases, leaving 14 bases between them. This CDR3 is CASSHPSGTDEQYF. The CDR3 coding sequence is TGCGCCAGCAGCCACCCATCGGGTACCGACGAGCAGTACTTC.

In its sample, this clone ranks as medium-sized (0.01 to 0.1%). The rearrangement joins TRBV5-1 to TRBJ2-1; a weak D match, TRBD1 (6 bases). V was trimmed by 0 bases and J by 3 bases, leaving 13 bases between them. Germline values: CDR1 SGHRS, CDR2 YFSETQ. The length of the CDR3 is 16 residues. The CDR3 nucleotides are TGCGCCAGCAGCTTGGCCGGGACATTATTCTACAATGAGCAGTTCTTC. Its translation: CASSLAGTLFYNEQFF.

The CDR3 bases are TGTGCCAGCAGCTTAGCGGGGTCCTACGAGCAGTACTTC. Its protein product is CASSLAGSYEQYF. The gene calls are TRBV7-2 and TRBJ2-7, with unresolved D. Germline CDR1 SGHTA, CDR2 FQGNSA. The CDR3 runs to 13 residues. Deletions cut 0 bases from V and 1 base from J, with 4 bases between.

The rearrangement joins TRBV6-5 to TRBJ2-7; D remains unclear. Germline CDR1 MNHEY, CDR2 SVGAGI. Trimming took off 5 bases at V and 3 bases at J, with 8 bases between the two ends. The CDR3 spans 12 residues. CDR3 sequence: CASSESIYEQYF. In DNA form, the CDR3 reads TGTGCCAGCAGTGAATCGATCTACGAGCAGTACTTC.

The chain links TRBV10-3 to TRBJ2-2, with 7 bases matching TRBD2. This CDR3 is built from 14 residues. The V gene end was trimmed by 4 bases and the J gene end by 4 bases; junction bases not matched to a gene: 3. Germline V gene lookup returns CDR1 ENHRY and CDR2 SYGVKD. CDR3 DNA: TGTGCCATCAGTGTAGGGGAGGGCACCGGGGAGCTGTTTTTT. This sequence encodes CAISVGEGTGELFF.

The chain recombines TRBV28 with TRBJ2-6, with D tentatively TRBD1 (5 bases). Germline assignment: CDR1 MDHEN and CDR2 SYDVKM. The V end was cut by 2 bases, the J end by 0 bases, with 23 bases between. The CDR3 covers 21 residues. The CDR3 here is CASSLLLGEASGVSGANVLTF. The CDR3 DNA sequence: TGTGCCAGCAGTTTACTCCTAGGGGAAGCATCAGGAGTCTCTGGGGCCAACGTCCTGACTTTC.

In its sample, this clone was seen once. This chain links TRBV5-1 with TRBJ2-7; D assignment may be TRBD1 or TRBD2 (5 bases each). CDR1 SGHRS and CDR2 YFSETQ come from the germline V gene. V lost 3 bases, J lost 4 bases, and 8 bases lay in between. This CDR3 spans 12 amino acids. The CDR3 bases are TGCGCCAGCAGCTGGGACGGATACGAGCAGTACTTC. Translated, it gives CASSWDGYEQYF.

This clone qualifies as medium-sized. The chain combines TRBV9 with TRBJ1-1; D is possibly TRBD1 (6 bases). CDR3 length: 13 amino acids. Germline V gives CDR1 SGDLS, CDR2 YYNGEE. V was shortened by 7 bases and J by 0 bases, with 10 bases between the two germline ends. CDR3 loop: CASGTGMNTEAFF. CDR3 DNA sequence: TGTGCCAGCGGTACAGGGATGAACACTGAAGCTTTCTTT.

The rearrangement uses TRBV7-9 and TRBJ2-6, with 8 bases lining up with TRBD1. Germline values: CDR1 SEHNR, CDR2 FQNEAQ (reference sequence). V trimming: 2 bases; J trimming: 2 bases; junction bases outside the gene matches: 8. The CDR3 has 18 amino acids. In nucleotides, the CDR3 is TGTGCCAGCAGCTTAACGTGGACAGGGAACGCTGGGGCCAACGTCCTGACTTTC. Translation gives CASSLTWTGNAGANVLTF.

The chain carries TRBV4-1 and TRBJ2-1; TRBD2 matches at 12 bases. The junction had 6 bases not matched to a gene; V was cut back by 4 bases and J by 5 bases. CDR1 and CDR2 (germline): MGHRA, YSYEKL. This CDR3 is built from 16 residues. CDR3 amino acids: CASSPSGGEINNEQFF. The CDR3 region has the DNA TGCGCCAGCAGCCCTAGCGGGGGGGAAATCAACAATGAGCAGTTCTTC.

The V and J genes are TRBV19 and TRBJ2-7; the match to TRBD1 covers 8 bases. The CDR3 runs 15 residues. CDR1 and CDR2 (germline): LNHDA, SQIVND (reference sequence). Germline trimming cut 4 bases from V and 0 bases from J; bases unmatched to any gene: 5. CDR3 loop: CASSSGTGLSYEQYF. The DNA for the CDR3 is TGTGCCAGTAGTAGCGGGACAGGCCTCTCCTACGAGCAGTACTTC.

On this clone: At one end, the junction sequence differs from germline, possibly due to a read error. The chain employs TRBV9 and TRBJ1-6; 10 positions agree with TRBD1. The CDR3 has 14 amino acids. Germline V gives CDR1 SGDLS, CDR2 YYNGEE. The CDR3 DNA is TGTACCAGCAGCTCCGGGACAGGGGTTTCACCCCTCCACTTT. This sequence encodes CTSSSGTGVSPLHF.

The gene calls are TRBV6-5 and TRBJ2-7, with TRBD1 as a possible D gene (5 bases). Per germline, CDR1 MNHEY and CDR2 SVGAGI. Trimming took 2 bases from V and 6 from J, leaving 8 bases between them. The CDR3 spans 12 residues. The CDR3 spells CASSYAGFEQYF. The CDR3, as DNA: TGTGCCAGCAGTTACGCAGGGTTCGAGCAGTACTTC.

The chain is built from TRBV30 and TRBJ1-2; D gene ambiguous. Germline V gene lookup returns CDR1 GTSNPN and CDR2 SVGIG (reference sequence). This CDR3 comprises 12 residues. With 2 bases removed from V and 6 bases from J, the gap between germline ends came to 10 bases. The CDR3 reads CAWSRYLDGYTF. The CDR3 region has the DNA TGTGCCTGGAGTCGGTATCTGGATGGCTACACCTTC. Full variable domain (rest looked up from reference TRBV30 and TRBJ1-2): SQTIHQWPATLVQPVGSPLSLECTVEGTSNPNLYWYRQAAGRGLQLLFYSVGIGQISSEVPQNLSASRPQDRQFILSSKKLLLSDSGFYLCAWSRYLDGYTFGSGTRLTVV.

The gene calls are TRBV14 and TRBJ2-7; 10 bases map to TRBD1. The CDR3 totals 16 residues. J gave up 5 bases and V 1 base, and 8 bases lay outside the gene matches. The germline gives CDR1 SGHDN, CDR2 FVKESK. The CDR3 sequence: CASSQVRRDRGDEQYF. The CDR3 coding sequence is TGTGCCAGCAGCCAAGTCCGAAGGGACAGGGGCGACGAGCAGTACTTC.

In this sample, this clone turned up a few times. The V gene is TRBV29-1, the J gene TRBJ2-1; D unclear. V was cut by 3 bases and J by 8 bases, with 11 bases left in between. This CDR3 region has 12 residues. Germline CDR1 is SQVTM and CDR2 is ANQGSEA. CDR3: CSVDLFLHEQFF. CDR3 DNA sequence: TGCAGCGTTGATCTTTTTCTCCATGAGCAGTTCTTC.

This clone is categorized as medium-sized. The chain joins TRBV5-4 to TRBJ1-3, with D possibly matching TRBD1 (5 bases). The length of the CDR3 is 15 residues. With 0 bases removed from V and 4 bases from J, the gap between germline ends came to 11 bases. Germline loops: CDR1 SGHNT, CDR2 YYREEE (reference sequence). The chain's CDR3 is CASSLAGAGGNTIYF. CDR3 DNA: TGTGCCAGCAGCTTGGCCGGGGCAGGGGGAAACACCATATATTTT.

This clone was detected only once. The chain uses TRBV4-1 and TRBJ2-3, with 9 positions matching TRBD1. The V and J ends lost 0 bases and 4 bases, in that order; junction bases with no gene match: 11. CDR1 MGHRA and CDR2 YSYEKL come from the germline V gene. The CDR3 length is 18 residues. Here the CDR3 reads CASSQDPADRGEADTQYF. The CDR3 DNA reads as TGCGCCAGCAGCCAAGACCCCGCGGACAGGGGCGAGGCAGATACGCAGTATTTT.

This rearrangement joins TRBV4-1 to TRBJ1-4; the D is unclear. This CDR3 comprises 15 residues. The germline V gene encodes CDR1 MGHRA and CDR2 YSYEKL. The V and J ends lost 4 bases and 7 bases respectively, with 16 bases between them. The CDR3 sequence: CASSPQSLRGEKLFF. The CDR3 DNA sequence: TGCGCCAGCAGCCCACAGTCCCTTAGAGGTGAAAAACTGTTTTTT.

This clone was counted between two and nine times. J is TRBJ2-7 and V is TRBV13, with a possible D match to TRBD1 (5 bases). The CDR3 contains 12 residues. Deletions cut 3 bases from V and 7 bases from J, with 10 bases between. Germline V CDR1 and CDR2: PRHDT, FYEKMQ (reference sequence). The CDR3 DNA sequence: TGTGCCAGCAGCTTGGACAACCAAGAGCAGTACTTC. Translation: CASSLDNQEQYF.

The chain has TRBV23-1 and TRBJ2-5, with D unresolved. TRBV23-1 is annotated as an ORF whose role is uncertain. V was shortened by 1 base and J by 5 bases, with 8 bases between the two germline ends. This CDR3 comprises 13 residues. The CDR3 nucleotides read TGCGCCAGCAGTCAATACAGTAGGGAGACCCAGTACTTC. Protein sequence: CASSQYSRETQYF.

The rearrangement uses TRBV27 and TRBJ1-2; D might be TRBD1 (6 bases). The CDR3 runs to 15 residues. V was trimmed by 2 bases and J by 0 bases, leaving 10 bases between them. Germline loops: CDR1 MNHEY, CDR2 SMNVEV (reference sequence). The CDR3 DNA reads TGTGCCAGCAGTTTAAAGAGGGGGACTAACTATGGCTACACCTTC. Its translation is CASSLKRGTNYGYTF.

This clone was detected only once. V gene TRBV11-2 combines with J gene TRBJ2-1; possibly TRBD2 for D (5 bases). The CDR3 is made up of 14 amino acids. Germline lookup yields CDR1 SGHAT and CDR2 FQNNGV. Between the trimmed V and J ends, which lost 3 bases and 7 bases, there was a span of 13 bases. DNA of the CDR3: TGTGCCAGCAGCTTGGTGTCGGGGTCGAATGAGCAGTTCTTC. It translates to CASSLVSGSNEQFF.